The clone carrying this TCR beta chain has only a few counts. As yet, its antigen is unknown. These data are taken from a study of immune heterogeneity within non-small cell lung tumors. At the level of the study: There was 1 tumor not otherwise specified, along with some 11 non-squamous carcinomas and 4 squamous cell carcinomas. Broader study findings: Local tumor mutational burden correlated moderately but significantly with local T-cell clonality (R about 0.33). Each patient's tumor sites shared recurring identical dominant CDR3 beta clonotypes, and individual sites also carried their own high-frequency clones.

Bulk tumor genomic DNA, 600 to 650 ng per sample, was used as template. Collection of several biopsies per primary tumor, spaced far apart, took place during surgery. These patients got curative surgery after being newly diagnosed with untreated non-small cell lung cancer. The donors had newly diagnosed non-small cell lung cancer and underwent surgery intended to cure it. TCR beta CDR3 amplification used multiplex PCR with 32 V and 13 J primers. One entry per CDR3 protein results from TCRdb running MiXCR on the multiplex PCR reads. The table has over 5,500 distinct CDR3 sequences, around 20% seen once; the top ten hold over 11%. The sequence was collected from a female donor with non-small cell lung cancer. The sequenced material came from lung tumor tissue.

CDR3 residues: CSAPRRAAAGLDEQFF. The CDR3 DNA sequence: TGCAGTGCACCCCGGAGGGCGGCGGCGGGGCTCGATGAGCAGTTCTTC. This sequence joins TRBV20-1 and TRBJ2-1, with a tentative D call TRBD2 (6 bases). Germline CDR1 DFQATT, CDR2 SNEGSKA (reference sequence). V dropped 6 bases and J dropped 8 bases, with 26 bases sitting between them. The CDR3 is made up of 16 amino acids.